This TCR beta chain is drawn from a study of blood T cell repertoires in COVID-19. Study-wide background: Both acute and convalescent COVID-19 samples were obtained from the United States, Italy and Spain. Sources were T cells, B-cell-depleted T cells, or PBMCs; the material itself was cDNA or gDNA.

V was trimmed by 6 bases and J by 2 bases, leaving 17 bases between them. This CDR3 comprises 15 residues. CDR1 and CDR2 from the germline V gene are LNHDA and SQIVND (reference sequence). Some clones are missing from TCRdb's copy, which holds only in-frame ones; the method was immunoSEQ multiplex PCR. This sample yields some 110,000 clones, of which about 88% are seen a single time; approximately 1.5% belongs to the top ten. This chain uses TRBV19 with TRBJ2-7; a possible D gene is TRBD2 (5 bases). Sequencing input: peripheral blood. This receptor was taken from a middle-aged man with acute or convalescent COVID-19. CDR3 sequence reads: CASRPGFRYTYEQYF. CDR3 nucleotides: TGTGCCAGTAGACCGGGATTCCGATACACCTACGAGCAGTACTTC.